This TCR beta chain was retrieved from a study of T cell responses to AZD1222 COVID-19 vaccine. This clone was observed once. The repertoire was sequenced with immunoSEQ multiplex PCR; TCRdb's copy has only in-frame clones and lacks some. The repertoire holds some 130,000 clones, with around 90% as singletons. Germline V lookup: CDR1 SGHRS, CDR2 YFSETQ. This CDR3 is built from 17 residues. With V trimmed by 2 bases and J by 1 base, 6 bases remained unmatched. This chain joins TRBV5-1 and TRBJ2-3; 11 bases align to TRBD2. This clonotype was obtained from an adult in good health. This sample comprised peripheral blood, obtained on day 0 of AZD1222 vaccination. The CDR3 is CASSLNLAGGGTDTQYF. The DNA of the CDR3 is TGCGCCAGCAGCTTAAATCTAGCGGGGGGAGGCACAGATACGCAGTATTTT.